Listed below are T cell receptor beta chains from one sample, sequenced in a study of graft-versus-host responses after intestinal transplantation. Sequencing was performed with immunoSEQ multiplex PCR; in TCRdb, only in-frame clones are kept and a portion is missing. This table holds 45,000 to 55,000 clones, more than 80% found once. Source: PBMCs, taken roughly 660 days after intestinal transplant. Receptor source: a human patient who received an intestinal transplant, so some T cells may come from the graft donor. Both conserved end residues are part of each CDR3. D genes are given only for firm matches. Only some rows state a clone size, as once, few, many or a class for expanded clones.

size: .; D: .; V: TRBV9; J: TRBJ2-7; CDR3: CASSGAPGGIHEQYF
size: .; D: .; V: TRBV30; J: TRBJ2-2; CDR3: CAWSSPWTGELFF
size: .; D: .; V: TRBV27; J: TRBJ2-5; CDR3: CASSFVGEQETQYF
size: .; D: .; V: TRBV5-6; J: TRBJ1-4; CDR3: CASSLDRVGEKLFF
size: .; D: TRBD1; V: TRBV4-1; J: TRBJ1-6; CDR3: CASSQDPGQGGSNSPLHF
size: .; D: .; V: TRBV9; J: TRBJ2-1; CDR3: CASSAQGLSYNEQFF
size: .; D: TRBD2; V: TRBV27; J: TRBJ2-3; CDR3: CASSIAGGVGDTQYF
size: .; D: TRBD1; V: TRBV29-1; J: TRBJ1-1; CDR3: CSGRQGAEAFF
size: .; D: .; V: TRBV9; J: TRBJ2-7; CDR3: CASSFRDIGYEQYF
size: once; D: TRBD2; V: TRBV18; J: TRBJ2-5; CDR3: CASSPRTSGAGETQYF
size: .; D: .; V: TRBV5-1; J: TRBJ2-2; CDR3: CASSLEGFLGNTGELFF
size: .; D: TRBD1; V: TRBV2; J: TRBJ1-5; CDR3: CASTSGQVNQPQHF
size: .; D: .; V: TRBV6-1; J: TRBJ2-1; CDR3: CASSEDAWRLPYNEQFF
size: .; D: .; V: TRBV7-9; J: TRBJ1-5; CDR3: CASSPGRSNQPQHF
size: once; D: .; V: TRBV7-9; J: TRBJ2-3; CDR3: CASSFEGDQDTQYF
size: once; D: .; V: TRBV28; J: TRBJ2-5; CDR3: CAIRQGREETQYF
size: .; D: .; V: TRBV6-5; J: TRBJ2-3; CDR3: CASCFRVSLSTDTQYF
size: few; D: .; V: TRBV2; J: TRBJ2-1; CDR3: CATPGLVLNEQFF
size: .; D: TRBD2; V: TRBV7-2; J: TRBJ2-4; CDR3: CASSLTRGASDIQYF
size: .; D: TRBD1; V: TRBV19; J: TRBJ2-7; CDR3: CASSTGMNYEQYF
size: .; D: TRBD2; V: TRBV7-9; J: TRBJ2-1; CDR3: CASSLGLTSGGHNEQFF
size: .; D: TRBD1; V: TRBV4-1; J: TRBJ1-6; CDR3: CASSQDNRGLYNSPLHF
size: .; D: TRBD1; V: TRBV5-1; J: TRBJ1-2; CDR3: CASSSTPGQRGGYGYTF
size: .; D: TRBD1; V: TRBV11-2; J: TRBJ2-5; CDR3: CAIHPPGDRGQETQYF
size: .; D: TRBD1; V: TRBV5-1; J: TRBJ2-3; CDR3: CASSWDRTSTDTQYF
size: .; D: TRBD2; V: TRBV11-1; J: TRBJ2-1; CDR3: CASSGDPLAGDPYNEQFF
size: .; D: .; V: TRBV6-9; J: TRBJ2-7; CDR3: CASSYFRAYEQYF
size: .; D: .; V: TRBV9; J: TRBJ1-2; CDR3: CASSPIQGGPYGYTF
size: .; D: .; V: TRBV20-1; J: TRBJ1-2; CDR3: CSATKTSGYTF
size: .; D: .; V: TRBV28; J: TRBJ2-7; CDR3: CASTAPHTTVAWGQYF
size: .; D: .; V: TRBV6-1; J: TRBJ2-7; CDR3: CASSEFSSPIYEQYF
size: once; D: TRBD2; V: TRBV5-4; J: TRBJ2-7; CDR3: CASSDPGLGGLGHEQYF
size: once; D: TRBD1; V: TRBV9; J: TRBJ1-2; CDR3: CASSGSTGFYGYTF
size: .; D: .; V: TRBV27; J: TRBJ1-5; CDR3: CASSFPRGPQHF
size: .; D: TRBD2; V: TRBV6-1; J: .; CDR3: CASIAGLAGSYEQYF
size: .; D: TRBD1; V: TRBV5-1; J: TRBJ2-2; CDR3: CASSLRQGAGELFF
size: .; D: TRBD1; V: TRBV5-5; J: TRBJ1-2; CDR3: CASSLGQGSYGYTF
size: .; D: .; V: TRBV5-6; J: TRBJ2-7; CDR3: CASSSPRRIIHEQYF
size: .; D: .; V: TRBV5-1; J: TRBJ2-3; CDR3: CASMGSTDTQYF
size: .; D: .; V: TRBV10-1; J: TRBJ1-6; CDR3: CANRENSNSPLHF
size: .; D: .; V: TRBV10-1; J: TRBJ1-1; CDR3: CASSVLPNTEAFF
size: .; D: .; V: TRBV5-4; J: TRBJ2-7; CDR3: CASSLSGSDEQYF
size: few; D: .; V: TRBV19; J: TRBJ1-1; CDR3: CASSITLRTNTEAFF
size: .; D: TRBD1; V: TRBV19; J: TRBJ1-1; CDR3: CASSIHPSGTGGRAEAFF
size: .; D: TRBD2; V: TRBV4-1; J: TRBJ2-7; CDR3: CASSRSTSGLYEQYF